This T cell receptor beta chain came from a study of shared clonotypes between healthy human individuals. Whole-study context: Researchers drew samples from a couple of women and a few men aged 18 to 49.

On sorted subsets, replicate PCRs used approximately 190 ng DNA, or 25,000 to 35,000 T cell genomes. TCRdb's copy holds only in-frame clones and misses some; the assay was immunoSEQ multiplex PCR. The sample lists roughly 680,000 clones, over 60% occurring once. CDR1 and CDR2 from the germline V gene are LNHDA and SQIVND (reference sequence). CDR3 size: 16 residues. V was clipped by 6 bases and J by 0 bases, with 14 bases between them. The specimen was memory CD4+ T cells sorted from blood. Subset described: CD45RA-negative fraction. The gene calls are TRBV19 and TRBJ2-2, with a tentative D call TRBD2 (6 bases). This TCR came from a woman in her 30s in good health. CDR3 region: CASRTIADANTGELFF. CDR3 coding DNA: TGTGCCAGTAGAACTATAGCGGATGCGAACACCGGGGAGCTGTTTTTT.